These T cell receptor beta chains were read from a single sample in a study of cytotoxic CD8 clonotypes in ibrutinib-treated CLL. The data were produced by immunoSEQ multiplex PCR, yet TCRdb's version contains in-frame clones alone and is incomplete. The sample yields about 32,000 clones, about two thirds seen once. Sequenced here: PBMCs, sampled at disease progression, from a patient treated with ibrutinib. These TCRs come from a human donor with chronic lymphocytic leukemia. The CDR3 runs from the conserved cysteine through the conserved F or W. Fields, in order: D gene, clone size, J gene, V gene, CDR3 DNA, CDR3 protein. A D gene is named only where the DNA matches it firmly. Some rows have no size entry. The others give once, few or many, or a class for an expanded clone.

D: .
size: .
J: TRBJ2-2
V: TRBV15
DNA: TGTGCCACCAGCAGGGGTGAAGGTTCCGGGGAGCTGTTTTTT
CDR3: CATSRGEGSGELFF

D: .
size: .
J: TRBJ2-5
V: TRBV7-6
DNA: TGTGCCAGCAGCTTAGTTCCGGGGCGGGAGACCCAGTACTTC
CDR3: CASSLVPGRETQYF

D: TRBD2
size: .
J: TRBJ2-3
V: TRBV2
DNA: TGTGCCACTCCAGCGGGGGGGCAGGGAGATACGCAGTATTTT
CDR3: CATPAGGQGDTQYF

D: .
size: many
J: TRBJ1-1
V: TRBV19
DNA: TGTGCCAGTAGTATGGCGAAGGGTCGGGGGACTGAAGCTTTCTTT
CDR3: CASSMAKGRGTEAFF

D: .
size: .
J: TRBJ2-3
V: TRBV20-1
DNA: TGCATGGGGCGCGACACAGATACGCAGTATTTT
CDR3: CMGRDTDTQYF

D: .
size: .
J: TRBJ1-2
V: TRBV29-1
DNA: TGCAGCGTTGAAGATATTGTTCAGGGCTACACCTTC
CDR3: CSVEDIVQGYTF

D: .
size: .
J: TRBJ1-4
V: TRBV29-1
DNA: TGCAGCGCCGCCTGGAGCTATAATGAAAAACTGTTTTTT
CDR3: CSAAWSYNEKLFF

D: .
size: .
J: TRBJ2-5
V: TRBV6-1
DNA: TGTGCCAGCAGTAAAAGGGGGCAAGAGACCCAGTACTTC
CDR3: CASSKRGQETQYF

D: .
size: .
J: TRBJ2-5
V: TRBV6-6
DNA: TGTGCCAGCAGTTTCGGCAGGGGTCGGGAGACCCAGTACTTC
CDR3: CASSFGRGRETQYF

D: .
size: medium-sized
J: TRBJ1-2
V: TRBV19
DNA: TGTGCCAGTAGTCCACCATCAAGTTATCGCTATGGCTACACCTTC
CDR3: CASSPPSSYRYGYTF

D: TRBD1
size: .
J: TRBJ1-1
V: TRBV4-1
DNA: TGCGCCAGCAGCCAAGAGACAAGCAGGGGGGGGAACACTGAAGCTTTCTTT
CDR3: CASSQETSRGGNTEAFF

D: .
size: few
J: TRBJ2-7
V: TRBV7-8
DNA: TGTGCCAGCAGCCAAGGGGGGGGGTTTACCTACGAGCAGTACTTC
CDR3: CASSQGGGFTYEQYF

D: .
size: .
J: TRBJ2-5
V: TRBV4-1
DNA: TGCGCCAGCAGCCCCTTGACACCGAATATACAAGAGACCCAGTACTTC
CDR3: CASSPLTPNIQETQYF

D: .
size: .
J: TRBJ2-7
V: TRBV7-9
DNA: TGTGCCAGCAGCTTATCCAGGGCAGGGTCCTACGAGCAGTACTTC
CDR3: CASSLSRAGSYEQYF

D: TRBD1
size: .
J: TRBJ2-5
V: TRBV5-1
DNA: TGCGCCAGCAGGCGCCAGGGGGATCGAGAGACCCAGTACTTC
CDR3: CASRRQGDRETQYF

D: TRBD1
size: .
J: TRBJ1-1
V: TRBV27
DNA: TGTGCCAGCAGAGATACAGGGGGTGCTTGGGAAGCTTTCTTT
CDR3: CASRDTGGAWEAFF

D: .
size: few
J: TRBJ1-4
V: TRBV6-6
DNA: TGTGCCAGCAGCCCCATGGAGACAGGAGGTGAAAAACTGTTTTTT
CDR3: CASSPMETGGEKLFF

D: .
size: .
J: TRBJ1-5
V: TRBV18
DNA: TGTGCCAGCTCAGCCCAAGGGGGGGCCCAGCCCCAGCATTTT
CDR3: CASSAQGGAQPQHF

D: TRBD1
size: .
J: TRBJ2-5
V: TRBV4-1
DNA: TGCGCCAGCAGCCATCCGACAGGGATCGGCCAGTACTTC
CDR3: CASSHPTGIGQYF

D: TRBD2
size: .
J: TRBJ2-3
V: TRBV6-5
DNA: TGTGCCAGCAGACAACTAGCGGGGGGGCCCTCGCAGTATTTT
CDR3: CASRQLAGGPSQYF

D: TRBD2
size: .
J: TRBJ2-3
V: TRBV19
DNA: TGTGCCAGTAGTGTAGCGGGGGCTGGGCAGTATTTT
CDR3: CASSVAGAGQYF

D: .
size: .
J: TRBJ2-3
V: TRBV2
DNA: TGTGCCAGCAGTGGGGACGCCAGTACCACAGATACGCAGTATTTT
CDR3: CASSGDASTTDTQYF

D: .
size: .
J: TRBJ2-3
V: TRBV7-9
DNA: TGTGCCAGCACCCAAGGGGGTAGCACAGATACGCAGTATTTT
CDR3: CASTQGGSTDTQYF

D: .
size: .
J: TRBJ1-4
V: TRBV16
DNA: TGTGCCAGCAGCCCTAACACCGGGACTCCTAAACTGTTTTTT
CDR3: CASSPNTGTPKLFF

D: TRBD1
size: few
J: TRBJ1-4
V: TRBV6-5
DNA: TGTGCCAGCAGTCCCGGACAGGCCCAGGGACTGTTTTTT
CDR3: CASSPGQAQGLFF

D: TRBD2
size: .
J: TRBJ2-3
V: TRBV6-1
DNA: TGTGCCAGCAGTTTAGCGGGGGGCACAGATACGCAGTATTTT
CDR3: CASSLAGGTDTQYF

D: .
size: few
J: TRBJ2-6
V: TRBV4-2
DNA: TGTGCCAGCAGCTTGGAGCGGGCTGGGGCCAACGTCCTGACTTTC
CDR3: CASSLERAGANVLTF

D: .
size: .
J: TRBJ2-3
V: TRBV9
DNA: TGTGCCAGCAGCGTAGAGGCGGGGCATGGAACAGATACGCAGTATTTT
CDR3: CASSVEAGHGTDTQYF

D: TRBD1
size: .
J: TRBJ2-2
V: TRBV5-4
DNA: TGTGCCAGCAGTCGACAGGGTGCGAACACCGGGGAGCTGTTTTTT
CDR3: CASSRQGANTGELFF

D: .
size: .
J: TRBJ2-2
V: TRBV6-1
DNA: TGTGCCAGCAGTGAAGGGGTTTGGATCGCCGGGGAGCTGTTTTTT
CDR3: CASSEGVWIAGELFF

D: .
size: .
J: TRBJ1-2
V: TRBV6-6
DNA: TGTGCCAGCAGTTACCCAGGGTCGAGAGACTATGGCTACACCTTC
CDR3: CASSYPGSRDYGYTF

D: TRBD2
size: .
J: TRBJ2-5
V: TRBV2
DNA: TGTGCCAGCAGTGACAGGCTAGCGGGCTTGGGGACCCAGTACTTC
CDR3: CASSDRLAGLGTQYF

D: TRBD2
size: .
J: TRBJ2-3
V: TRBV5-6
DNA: TGTGCCAGCAGCTTGGGCCAGCGGGGGACAGATACGCAGTATTTT
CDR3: CASSLGQRGTDTQYF

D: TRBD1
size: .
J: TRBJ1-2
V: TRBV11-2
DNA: TGTGCCAGCAGCTCCGAAAGGACAGGGGCTGGCTACACCTTC
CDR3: CASSSERTGAGYTF

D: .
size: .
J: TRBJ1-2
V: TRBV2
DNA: TGTGCCAGCAGTAGGGTAGGGACGGAGGGTGGCTACACCTTC
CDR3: CASSRVGTEGGYTF

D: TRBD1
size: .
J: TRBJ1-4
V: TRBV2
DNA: TGTGCCAGCACTCGGGACAGCCTTGCAACTAATGAAAAACTGTTTTTT
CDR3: CASTRDSLATNEKLFF

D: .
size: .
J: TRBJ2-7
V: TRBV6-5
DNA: TGTGCCAGCAGTCAGGGGACCGAGACTGAGCAGTACTTC
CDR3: CASSQGTETEQYF

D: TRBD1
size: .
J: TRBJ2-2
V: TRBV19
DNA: TGTGCCAGTATTGACAGGGTAAACACCGGGGAGCTGTTTTTT
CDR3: CASIDRVNTGELFF

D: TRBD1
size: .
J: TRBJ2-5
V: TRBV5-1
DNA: TGCGCCAGCATGCAGGGGGTCCAAGAGACCCAGTACTTC
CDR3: CASMQGVQETQYF

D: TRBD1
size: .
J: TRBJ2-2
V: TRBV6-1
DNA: TGTGCCAGCAGCTCCGGGACAGGGATTGGGGAGCTGTTTTTT
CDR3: CASSSGTGIGELFF

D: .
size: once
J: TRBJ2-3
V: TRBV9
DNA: TGTGCCAGCAGCGTAGACCCCGCTAGCACAGATACGCAGTATTTT
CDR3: CASSVDPASTDTQYF

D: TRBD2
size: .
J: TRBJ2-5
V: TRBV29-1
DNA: TGCAGCGTGCCGACTAGCGGGGGGTTTACCCAGTACTTC
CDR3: CSVPTSGGFTQYF

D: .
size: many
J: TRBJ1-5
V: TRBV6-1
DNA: TGTGCCAGCAGTGAGGGACCTTCTACCGGGCCCCAGCATTTT
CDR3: CASSEGPSTGPQHF

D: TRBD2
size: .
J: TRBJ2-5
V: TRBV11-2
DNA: TGTGCCAGCAGCTATACTAGCGGGCGGGAGACCCAGTACTTC
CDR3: CASSYTSGRETQYF

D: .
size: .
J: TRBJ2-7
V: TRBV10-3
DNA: TGTGCCATCAGTGAAACAGCCTACGAGCAGTACTTC
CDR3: CAISETAYEQYF

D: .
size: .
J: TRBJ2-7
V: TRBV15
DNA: TGTGCCACCAGCAGACAAAGCTACGAGCAGTACTTC
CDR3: CATSRQSYEQYF

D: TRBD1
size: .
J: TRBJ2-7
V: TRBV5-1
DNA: TGCGCCAGCAGCTTGGGGACAGGGAAGGGCTACGAGCAGTACTTC
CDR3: CASSLGTGKGYEQYF

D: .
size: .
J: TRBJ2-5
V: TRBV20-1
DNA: TGCAGTGCCACGTACCAAGAGACCCAGTACTTC
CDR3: CSATYQETQYF

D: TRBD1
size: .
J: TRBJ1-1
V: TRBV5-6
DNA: TGTGCCAGCAGCTTGGCCGACAGGGTCGGGACCGGGGCTTTCTTT
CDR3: CASSLADRVGTGAFF

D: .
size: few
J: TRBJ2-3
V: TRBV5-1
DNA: TGCGCCAGCAGCTGGGGGACCTACACAGATACGCAGTATTTT
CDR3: CASSWGTYTDTQYF

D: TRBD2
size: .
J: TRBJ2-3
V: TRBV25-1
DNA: TGTGCCAGCAGCGGGCAGCGGGGGGCCCTCACAGATACGCAGTATTTT
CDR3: CASSGQRGALTDTQYF

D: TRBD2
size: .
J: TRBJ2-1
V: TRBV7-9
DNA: TGTGCCAGCAGCCCCGGACTAGCGGGGGGGTGGTACAATGAGCAGTTCTTC
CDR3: CASSPGLAGGWYNEQFF

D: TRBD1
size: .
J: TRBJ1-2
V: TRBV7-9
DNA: TGTGCCAGCAGCTTAGCAGGGGGCACAACTAATGGCTACACCTTC
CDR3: CASSLAGGTTNGYTF

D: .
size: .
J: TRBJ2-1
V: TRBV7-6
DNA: TGTGCCAGCAGCCGCAGCGGTGGGGGGCCCTACAATGAGCAGTTCTTC
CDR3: CASSRSGGGPYNEQFF